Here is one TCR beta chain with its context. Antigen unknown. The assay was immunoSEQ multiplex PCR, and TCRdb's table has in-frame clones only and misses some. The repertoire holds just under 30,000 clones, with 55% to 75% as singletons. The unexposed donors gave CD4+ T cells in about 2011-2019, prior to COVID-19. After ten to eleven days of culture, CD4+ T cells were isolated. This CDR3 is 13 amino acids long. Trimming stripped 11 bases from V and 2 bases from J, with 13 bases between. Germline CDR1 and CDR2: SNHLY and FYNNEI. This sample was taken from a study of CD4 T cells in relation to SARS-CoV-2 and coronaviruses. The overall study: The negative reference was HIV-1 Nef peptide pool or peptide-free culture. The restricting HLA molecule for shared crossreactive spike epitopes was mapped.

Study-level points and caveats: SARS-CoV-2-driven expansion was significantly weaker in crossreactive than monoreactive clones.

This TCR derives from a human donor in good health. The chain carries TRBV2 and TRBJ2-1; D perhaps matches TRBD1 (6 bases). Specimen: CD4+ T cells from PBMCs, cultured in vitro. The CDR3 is CAGTGSPYNEQFF. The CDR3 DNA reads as TGTGCCGGAACAGGGAGCCCCTACAATGAGCAGTTCTTC.